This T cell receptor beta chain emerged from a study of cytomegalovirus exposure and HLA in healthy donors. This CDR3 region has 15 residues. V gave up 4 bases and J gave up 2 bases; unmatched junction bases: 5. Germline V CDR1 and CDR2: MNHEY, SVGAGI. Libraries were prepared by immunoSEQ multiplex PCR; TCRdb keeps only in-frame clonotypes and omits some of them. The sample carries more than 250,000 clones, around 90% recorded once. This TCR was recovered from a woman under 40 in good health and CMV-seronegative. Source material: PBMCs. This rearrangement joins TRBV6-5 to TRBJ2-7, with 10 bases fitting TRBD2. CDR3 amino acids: CASSSGLADPYEQYF. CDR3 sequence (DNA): TGTGCCAGCAGTTCCGGACTAGCGGATCCCTACGAGCAGTACTTC.